Ten or more counts support the clone carrying this T cell receptor (beta chain). This CDR3 has 15 amino acids. Trimming cost V 1 base and J 3 bases, with 13 bases left between them. Germline lookup yields CDR1 MGHRA and CDR2 YSYEKL. This record belongs to a study of Graves' ophthalmopathy and Graves' hyperthyroidism. Study as a whole: Blood was drawn at initial diagnosis, before any treatment.

For repertoire sequencing, the TCR beta CDR3 regions were amplified from RNA transcripts. HTBI-primed RT-PCR formed the first round, and a multiplex PCR formed the second. TCRdb called the multiplex PCR reads again in MiXCR, with one record for every CDR3 protein. Altogether around 400,000 distinct CDR3 sequences are present, 20% to 25% being singletons, with the ten largest covering approximately 3.2%. The TCR sequence derives from a woman aged 18-29 years with stable Graves' hyperthyroidism. Sequencing was carried out using peripheral blood. The chain carries TRBV4-1 and TRBJ2-7; D is possibly TRBD2 (5 bases). The CDR3 here is CASSQGRLAGYEQYF. The CDR3 region has the DNA TGCGCCAGCAGCCAAGGCCGCCTAGCTGGCTACGAGCAGTACTTC.